This T cell receptor (beta chain) was observed in a study of PD-1 blockade in classical Hodgkin lymphoma. Study-level points and caveats: Compared with baseline, CD4+ but not CD8+ TCR diversity had risen significantly by C4D1. For complete responders, baseline diversity was comparable to that of newly diagnosed patients. According to reports, newly diagnosed patients had lower baseline TCR diversity than healthy donors, and relapsed/refractory patients had lower baseline TCR diversity still.

Turning to this clone: Its antigen is not identified.

Assay: immunoSEQ multiplex PCR; the TCRdb copy retains only in-frame clones and omits some. This table holds over 15,000 clones, around 80% found once. The CDR3 has 14 amino acids. Unmatched junction bases numbered 9, after V lost 4 bases and J lost 6 bases. CDR1 is LNHDA and CDR2 is SQIVND in the germline V gene (reference sequence). Every patient experienced relapse after autologous stem cell transplantation, and brentuximab vedotin exposure varied. Complete response, partial response or progressive disease was recorded as best response. The sample was peripheral blood mononuclear cells (PBMCs), taken before the second cycle of nivolumab. The rearrangement joins TRBV19 to TRBJ2-7, with 7 bases aligning to TRBD1. The clonotype comes from a human donor with classical Hodgkin lymphoma. CDR3 protein: CASSTQGQAPEQYF. As DNA, the CDR3 is TGTGCCAGTAGTACCCAAGGACAGGCCCCCGAGCAGTACTTC.